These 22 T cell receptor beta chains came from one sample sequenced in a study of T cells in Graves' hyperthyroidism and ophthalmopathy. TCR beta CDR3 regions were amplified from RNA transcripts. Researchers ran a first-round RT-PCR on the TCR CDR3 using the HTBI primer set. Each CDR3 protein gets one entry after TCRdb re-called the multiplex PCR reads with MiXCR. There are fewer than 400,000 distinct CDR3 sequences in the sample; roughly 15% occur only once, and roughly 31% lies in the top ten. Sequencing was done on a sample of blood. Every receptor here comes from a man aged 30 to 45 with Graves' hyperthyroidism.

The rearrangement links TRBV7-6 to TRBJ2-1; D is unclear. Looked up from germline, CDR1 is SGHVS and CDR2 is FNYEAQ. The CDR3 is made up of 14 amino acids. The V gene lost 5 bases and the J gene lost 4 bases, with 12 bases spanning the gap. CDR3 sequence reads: CASSAWQAYNEQFF. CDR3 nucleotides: TGTGCCAGCAGCGCCTGGCAGGCGTACAATGAGCAGTTCTTC.

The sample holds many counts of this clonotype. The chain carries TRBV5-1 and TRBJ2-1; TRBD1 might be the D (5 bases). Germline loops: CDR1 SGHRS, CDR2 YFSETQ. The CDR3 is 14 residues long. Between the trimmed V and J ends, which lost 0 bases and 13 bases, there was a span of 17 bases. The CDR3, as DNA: TGCGCCAGCAGCTTGGATGGGGCCCAACTTGGTCAGTTCTTC. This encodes CASSLDGAQLGQFF.

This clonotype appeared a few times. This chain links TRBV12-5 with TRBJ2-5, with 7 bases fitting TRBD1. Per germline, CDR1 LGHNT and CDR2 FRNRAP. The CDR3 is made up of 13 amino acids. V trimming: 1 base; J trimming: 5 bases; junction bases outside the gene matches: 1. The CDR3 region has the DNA TGTGCTAGTGGTTTGGAGGGGGCGGAGACCCAGTACTTC. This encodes CASGLEGAETQYF.

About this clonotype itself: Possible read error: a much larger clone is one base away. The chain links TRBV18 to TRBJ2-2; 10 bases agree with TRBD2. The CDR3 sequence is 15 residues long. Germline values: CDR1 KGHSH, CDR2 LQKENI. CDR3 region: CASSPLAGDTGKLFF. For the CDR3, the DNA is TGTGCCAGCTCACCGCTAGCGGGAGATACCGGGAAGCTGTTTTTT.

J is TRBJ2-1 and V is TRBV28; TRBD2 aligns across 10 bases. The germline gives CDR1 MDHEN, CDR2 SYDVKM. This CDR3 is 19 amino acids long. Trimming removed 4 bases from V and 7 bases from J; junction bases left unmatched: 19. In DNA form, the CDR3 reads TGTGCCAGCAGTTCAGGGGAGTCCAGCGGGAGGGCCGGGAGGAATGAGCAGTTCTTC. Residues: CASSSGESSGRAGRNEQFF.

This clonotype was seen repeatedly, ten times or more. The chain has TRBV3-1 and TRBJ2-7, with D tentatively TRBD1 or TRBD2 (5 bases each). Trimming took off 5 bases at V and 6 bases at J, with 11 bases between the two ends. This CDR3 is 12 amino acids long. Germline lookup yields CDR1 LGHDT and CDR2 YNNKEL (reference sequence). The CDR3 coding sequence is TGTGCCAGCAGCAGAGAGGGGCGCGAGCAGTACTTC. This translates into CASSREGREQYF.

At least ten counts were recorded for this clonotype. The CDR3 DNA sequence: TGTGCCAGCAGTACGAGGACAGGGAGCTACAATGAGCAGTTCTTC. This gives the protein CASSTRTGSYNEQFF. The chain recombines TRBV28 with TRBJ2-1; 8 bases map to TRBD1. Germline CDR1 and CDR2: MDHEN and SYDVKM. The CDR3 covers 15 residues. V was pared by 5 bases and J by 3 bases, with 6 bases of the junction left unmatched.

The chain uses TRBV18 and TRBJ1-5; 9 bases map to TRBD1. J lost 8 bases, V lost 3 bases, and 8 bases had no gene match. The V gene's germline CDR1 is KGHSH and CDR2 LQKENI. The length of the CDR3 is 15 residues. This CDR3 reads CASSPYDRGVKPQHF. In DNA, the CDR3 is TGTGCCAGCTCACCTTATGACAGGGGGGTAAAGCCCCAGCATTTT.

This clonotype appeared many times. The CDR3 bases are TGTGCCTGGAGTGAGCTAGCGGGAGAGACCCAGTACTTC. The encoded protein is CAWSELAGETQYF. The chain couples TRBV30 to TRBJ2-5; 8 nucleotides align to TRBD2. The CDR3 is 13 residues long. V trimming: 1 base; J trimming: 4 bases; junction bases outside the gene matches: 2. Germline assignment: CDR1 GTSNPN and CDR2 SVGIG (reference sequence).

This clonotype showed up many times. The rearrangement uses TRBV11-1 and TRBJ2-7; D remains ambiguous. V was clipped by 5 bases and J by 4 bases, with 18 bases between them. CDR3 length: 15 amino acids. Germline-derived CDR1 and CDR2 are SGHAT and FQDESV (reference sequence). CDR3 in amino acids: CASSLALGEFYEQYF. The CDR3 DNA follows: TGTGCCAGCAGCCTCGCCCTGGGCGAGTTTTACGAGCAGTACTTC.

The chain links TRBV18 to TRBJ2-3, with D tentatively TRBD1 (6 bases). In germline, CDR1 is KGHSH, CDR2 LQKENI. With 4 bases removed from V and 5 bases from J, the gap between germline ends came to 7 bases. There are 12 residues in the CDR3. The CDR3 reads CASSQDRDTQYF. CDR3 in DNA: TGTGCCAGCTCACAGGACAGAGATACGCAGTATTTT.

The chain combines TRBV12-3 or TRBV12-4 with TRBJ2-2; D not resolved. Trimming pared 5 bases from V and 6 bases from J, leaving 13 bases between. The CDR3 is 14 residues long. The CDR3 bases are TGTGCCAGCAGTATGGCTGGAGTTCCCGGGGAGCTGTTTTTT. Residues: CASSMAGVPGELFF.

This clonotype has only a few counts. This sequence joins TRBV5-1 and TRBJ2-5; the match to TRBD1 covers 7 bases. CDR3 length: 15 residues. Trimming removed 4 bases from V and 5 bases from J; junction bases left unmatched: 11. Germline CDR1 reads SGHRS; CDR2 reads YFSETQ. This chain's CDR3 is CASSPGTALEETQYF. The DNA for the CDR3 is TGCGCCAGCAGCCCTGGGACAGCCCTCGAGGAGACCCAGTACTTC. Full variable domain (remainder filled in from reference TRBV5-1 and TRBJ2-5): KAGVTQTPRYLIKTRGQQVTLSCSPISGHRSVSWYQQTPGQGLQFLFEYFSETQRNKGNFPGRFSGRQFSNSRSEMNVSTLELGDSALYLCASSPGTALEETQYFGPGTRLLVL.

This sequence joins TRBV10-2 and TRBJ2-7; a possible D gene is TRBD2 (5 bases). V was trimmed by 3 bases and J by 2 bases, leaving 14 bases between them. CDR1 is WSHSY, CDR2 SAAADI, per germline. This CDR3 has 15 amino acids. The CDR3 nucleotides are TGCGCCAGCAGTGACCAGCCGGACGGGACCTACGAGCAGTACTTC. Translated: CASSDQPDGTYEQYF.

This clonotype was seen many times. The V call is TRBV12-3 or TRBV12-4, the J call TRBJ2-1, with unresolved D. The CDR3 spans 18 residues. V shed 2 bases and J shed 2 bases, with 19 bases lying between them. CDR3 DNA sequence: TGTGCCAGCAGTTTAAAAGTGGGAACTACCTTGGCCTACAATGAGCAGTTCTTC. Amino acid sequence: CASSLKVGTTLAYNEQFF.

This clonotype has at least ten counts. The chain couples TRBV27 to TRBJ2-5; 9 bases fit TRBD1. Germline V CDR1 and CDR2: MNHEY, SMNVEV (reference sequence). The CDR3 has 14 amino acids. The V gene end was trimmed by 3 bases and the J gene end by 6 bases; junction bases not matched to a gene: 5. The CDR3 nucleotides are TGTGCCAGCAGTTTCCCGGGACAGGGTCAGACCCAGTACTTC. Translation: CASSFPGQGQTQYF.

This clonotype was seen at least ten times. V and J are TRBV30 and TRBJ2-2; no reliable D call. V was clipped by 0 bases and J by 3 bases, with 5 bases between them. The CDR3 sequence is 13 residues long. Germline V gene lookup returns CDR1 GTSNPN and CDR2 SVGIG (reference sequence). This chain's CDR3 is CAWSVSYTGELFF. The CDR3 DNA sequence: TGTGCCTGGAGTGTGAGTTACACCGGGGAGCTGTTTTTT.

The CDR3 protein is CASRGSLNTGELFF. Here the CDR3 DNA reads TGCGCCAGCAGAGGGAGTCTAAACACCGGGGAGCTGTTTTTT. V usage is TRBV5-1 and J usage is TRBJ2-2; TRBD2 is a possible D gene (5 bases). Germline CDR1 is SGHRS and CDR2 is YFSETQ. The CDR3 runs 14 residues. V lost 5 bases to trimming and J lost 2 bases, with 10 bases between them.

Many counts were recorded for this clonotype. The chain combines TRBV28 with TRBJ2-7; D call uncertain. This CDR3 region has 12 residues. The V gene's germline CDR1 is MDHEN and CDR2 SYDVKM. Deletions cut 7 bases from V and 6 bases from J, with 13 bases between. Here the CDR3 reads CASNTDVLEQYF. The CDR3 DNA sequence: TGTGCCAGCAACACGGACGTTCTCGAGCAGTACTTC.

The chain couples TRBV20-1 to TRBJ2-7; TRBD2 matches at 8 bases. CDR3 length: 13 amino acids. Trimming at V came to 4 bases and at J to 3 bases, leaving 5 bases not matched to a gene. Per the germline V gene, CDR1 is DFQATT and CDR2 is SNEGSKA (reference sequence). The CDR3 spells CSAISGENYEQYF. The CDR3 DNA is TGCAGTGCTATTAGCGGGGAGAACTACGAGCAGTACTTC.

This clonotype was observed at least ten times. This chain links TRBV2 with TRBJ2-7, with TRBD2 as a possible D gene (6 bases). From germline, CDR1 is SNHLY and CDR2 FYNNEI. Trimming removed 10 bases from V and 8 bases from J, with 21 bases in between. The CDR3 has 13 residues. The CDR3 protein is CATSSGLAYKQYF. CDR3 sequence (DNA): TGTGCCACCTCCTCGGGACTCGCCTATAAGCAGTACTTC.

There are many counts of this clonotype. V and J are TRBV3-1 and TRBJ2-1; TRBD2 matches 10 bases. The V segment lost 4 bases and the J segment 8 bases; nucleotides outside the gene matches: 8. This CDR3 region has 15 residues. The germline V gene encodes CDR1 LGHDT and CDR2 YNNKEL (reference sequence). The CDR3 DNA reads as TGTGCCAGCAGCCCCCTAGCGGGAGTTATGGATGAGCAGTTCTTC. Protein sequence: CASSPLAGVMDEQFF.